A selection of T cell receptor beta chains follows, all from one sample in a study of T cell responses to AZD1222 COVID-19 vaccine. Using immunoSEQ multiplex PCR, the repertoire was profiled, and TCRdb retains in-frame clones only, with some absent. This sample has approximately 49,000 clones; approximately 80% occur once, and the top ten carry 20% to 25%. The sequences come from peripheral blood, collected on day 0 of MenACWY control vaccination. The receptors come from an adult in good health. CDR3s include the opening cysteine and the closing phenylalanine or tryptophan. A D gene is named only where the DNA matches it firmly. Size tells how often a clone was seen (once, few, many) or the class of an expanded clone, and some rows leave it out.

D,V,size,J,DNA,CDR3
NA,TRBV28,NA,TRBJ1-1,TGTGCCATCAGGGGCCTAGACACTGAAGCTTTCTTT,CAIRGLDTEAFF
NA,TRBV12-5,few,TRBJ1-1,TGTGCTAGTGGTAGGAACACTGAAGCTTTCTTT,CASGRNTEAFF
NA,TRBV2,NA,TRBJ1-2,TGTGCCAGCAGTGAGGCTAACTATGGCTACACCTTC,CASSEANYGYTF
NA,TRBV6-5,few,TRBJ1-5,TGTGCCTCTTCCCTATACGCTAGCAATCAGCCCCAGCATTTT,CASSLYASNQPQHF
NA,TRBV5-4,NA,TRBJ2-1,TGTGCCAGCAGCACCAGACAGGCCGGAGGGCAGTTCTTC,CASSTRQAGGQFF
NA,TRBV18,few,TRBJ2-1,TGTGCCAGCTCCCCACCGGCTAACACAAGGGATGAGCAGTTCTTC,CASSPPANTRDEQFF
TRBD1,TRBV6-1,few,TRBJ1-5,TGTGCCAGCAGCGACAGGGGGGGTCAGCCCCAGCATTTT,CASSDRGGQPQHF
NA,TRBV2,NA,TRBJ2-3,TGTGCCAGCGGGATTTCAGATACGCAGTATTTT,CASGISDTQYF
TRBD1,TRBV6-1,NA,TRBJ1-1,TGTGCCAGCAGTGACCGACAGGGTTATTTCACTGAAGCTTTCTTT,CASSDRQGYFTEAFF
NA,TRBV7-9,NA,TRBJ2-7,TGTGCCAGCAGCCGTTCCCCAGCTGAAAGCTCCTACGAGCAGTACTTC,CASSRSPAESSYEQYF
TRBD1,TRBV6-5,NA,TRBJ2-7,TGTGCCAGCAAAGGACAGGGGGTCTCCTACGAGCAGTACTTC,CASKGQGVSYEQYF
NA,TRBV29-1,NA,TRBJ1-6,TGCAGCGTTGTTGAGACACCGGGCAATCCCCTCCACTTT,CSVVETPGNPLHF
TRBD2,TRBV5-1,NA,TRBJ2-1,TGCGCCAGCAGCCCCAGGTTACTAGCGGGAGGAACTGGTGAGCAGTTCTTC,CASSPRLLAGGTGEQFF
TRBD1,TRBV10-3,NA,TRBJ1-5,TGTGCCATCAGTGAGTCTTTCGGGACAGGGGCTAATCAGCCCCAGCATTTT,CAISESFGTGANQPQHF
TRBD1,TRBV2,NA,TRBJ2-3,TGTGCCAGCACCCGCGACAGGGTAGACACAGATACGCAGTATTTT,CASTRDRVDTDTQYF
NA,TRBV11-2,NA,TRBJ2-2,TGTGCCAGCAGCTTAAAGACGAACACCGGGGAGCTGTTTTTT,CASSLKTNTGELFF
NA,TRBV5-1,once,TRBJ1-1,TGCGCCAGCAGCTTGGAGGGAAACACTGAAGCTTTCTTT,CASSLEGNTEAFF
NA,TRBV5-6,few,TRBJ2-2,TGTGCCAGCAGCCCCGGAGGGGGTCCAACCGGGGAGCTGTTTTTT,CASSPGGGPTGELFF
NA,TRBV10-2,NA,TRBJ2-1,TGCGCCAGCAGTGAGACGGGGCGGCAGTTCTTC,CASSETGRQFF
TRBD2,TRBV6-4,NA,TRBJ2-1,TGTGCCAGCAGTGAGGGCGGGGGGGCCAATGAGCAGTTCTTC,CASSEGGGANEQFF
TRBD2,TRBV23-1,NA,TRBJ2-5,TGCGCCAGCAGTCAATCGCTAGCGGGGGCTTACGTCCAAGAGACCCAGTACTTC,CASSQSLAGAYVQETQYF
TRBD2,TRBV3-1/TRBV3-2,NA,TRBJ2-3,TGTGCCAGCAGCCAAGTGAGCGGGACCACAGATACGCAGTATTTT,CASSQVSGTTDTQYF
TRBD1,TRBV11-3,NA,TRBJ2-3,TGTGCCAGCAGCCGAGACAGGGGAACAGATACGCAGTATTTT,CASSRDRGTDTQYF
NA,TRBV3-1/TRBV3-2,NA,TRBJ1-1,TGTGCCAGCAGCCAAGATCGGCGCCCGATGAACACTGAAGCTTTCTTT,CASSQDRRPMNTEAFF
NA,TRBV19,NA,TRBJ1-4,TGTGCCAGTAGTAGGACGGGGGCCCCCGATGAAAAACTGTTTTTT,CASSRTGAPDEKLFF
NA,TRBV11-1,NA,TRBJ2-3,TGTGCCAGCAGCTTAGGCGACTACACAGATACGCAGTATTTT,CASSLGDYTDTQYF
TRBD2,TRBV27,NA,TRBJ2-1,TGTGCCAGCAGTTCCGGACTAGCGGGTAGCTCCTACAATGAGCAGTTCTTC,CASSSGLAGSSYNEQFF